This is a list of T cell receptor beta chains from one sample in a study of beta chain features in type 1 diabetes. Libraries were prepared by immunoSEQ multiplex PCR; TCRdb keeps only in-frame clonotypes and omits some of them. Of approximately 600,000 clones in the sample, 9.5% to 15% were seen once. The sequencing sample was made of naive CD4+ T cells from blood. The origin of the receptors is a man aged 25-45 years with type 1 diabetes. The CDR3 runs from the conserved cysteine through the conserved F or W. The order of the fields is clone size, CDR3 length, V gene, D gene, J gene, CDR3 protein, CDR3 DNA. D genes are given only for firm matches. Only part of the rows carry a size: once, few, many, or a class if the clone is expanded.

abundance: few
len: 15
v_gene: TRBV27
d_gene: NA
j_gene: TRBJ1-4
CDR3aa: CASSPSRVQAGKLFF
CDR3nt: TGTGCCAGCAGTCCTTCGCGGGTGCAGGCAGGAAAACTGTTTTTT

abundance: NA
len: 14
v_gene: TRBV11-3
d_gene: NA
j_gene: TRBJ1-1
CDR3aa: CASSLFERDTEAFF
CDR3nt: TGTGCCAGCAGCTTGTTTGAGAGGGACACTGAAGCTTTCTTT

abundance: NA
len: 16
v_gene: TRBV9
d_gene: NA
j_gene: TRBJ1-6
CDR3aa: CASSETLGGRNSPLHF
CDR3nt: TGTGCCAGCAGCGAAACCCTCGGGGGTCGGAATTCACCCCTCCACTTT

abundance: NA
len: 15
v_gene: TRBV7-9
d_gene: TRBD2
j_gene: TRBJ2-1
CDR3aa: CASSLGLAGYNEQFF
CDR3nt: TGTGCCAGCAGCTTAGGACTAGCGGGCTACAATGAGCAGTTCTTC

abundance: NA
len: 15
v_gene: TRBV6-5
d_gene: TRBD1
j_gene: TRBJ1-6
CDR3aa: CASSFQTGRNSPLHF
CDR3nt: TGTGCCAGCAGTTTCCAGACAGGGAGGAATTCACCCCTCCACTTT

abundance: few
len: 15
v_gene: TRBV5-4
d_gene: NA
j_gene: TRBJ1-1
CDR3aa: CASSLIGSMNTEAFF
CDR3nt: TGTGCCAGCAGCCTGATAGGGTCCATGAACACTGAAGCTTTCTTT

abundance: few
len: 15
v_gene: TRBV7-2
d_gene: NA
j_gene: TRBJ2-1
CDR3aa: CASSLAVRERNEQFF
CDR3nt: TGTGCCAGCAGCTTAGCGGTTAGGGAAAGGAATGAGCAGTTCTTC

abundance: few
len: 15
v_gene: TRBV23-1
d_gene: NA
j_gene: TRBJ2-1
CDR3aa: CASSQSQEAYNEQFF
CDR3nt: TGCGCCAGCAGTCAATCACAGGAAGCCTACAATGAGCAGTTCTTC

abundance: few
len: 16
v_gene: TRBV5-1
d_gene: NA
j_gene: TRBJ1-3
CDR3aa: CASSLEGAPGGNTIYF
CDR3nt: TGCGCCAGCAGCTTGGAAGGGGCGCCGGGTGGAAACACCATATATTTT

abundance: few
len: 15
v_gene: TRBV14
d_gene: NA
j_gene: TRBJ2-7
CDR3aa: CASSQDTLRSREQYF
CDR3nt: TGTGCCAGCAGCCAGGACACCTTACGAAGTCGCGAGCAGTACTTC

abundance: NA
len: 14
v_gene: TRBV13
d_gene: NA
j_gene: TRBJ2-7
CDR3aa: CASSSDQGLGEQYF
CDR3nt: TGTGCCAGCAGCTCTGACCAGGGTTTGGGGGAGCAGTACTTC

abundance: few
len: 15
v_gene: TRBV12-5
d_gene: NA
j_gene: TRBJ1-2
CDR3aa: CASGPDGTLAYGYTF
CDR3nt: TGTGCTAGTGGCCCGGACGGAACCTTGGCCTATGGCTACACCTTC

abundance: NA
len: 14
v_gene: TRBV7-9
d_gene: NA
j_gene: TRBJ2-3
CDR3aa: CASSLPTYTDTQYF
CDR3nt: TGTGCCAGCAGCTTACCAACATACACAGATACGCAGTATTTT

abundance: NA
len: 12
v_gene: TRBV25-1
d_gene: NA
j_gene: TRBJ1-2
CDR3aa: CASSEYGEGYTF
CDR3nt: TGTGCCAGCAGTGAATACGGGGAAGGCTACACCTTC

abundance: NA
len: 15
v_gene: TRBV2
d_gene: NA
j_gene: TRBJ1-4
CDR3aa: CASRSTGVPNEKLFF
CDR3nt: TGTGCCAGCAGATCCACAGGAGTCCCTAATGAAAAACTGTTTTTT

abundance: NA
len: 16
v_gene: TRBV7-9
d_gene: NA
j_gene: TRBJ2-7
CDR3aa: CASSLVRGRRPYEQYF
CDR3nt: TGTGCCAGCAGCTTAGTCCGTGGACGGAGACCCTACGAGCAGTACTTC

abundance: NA
len: 15
v_gene: TRBV9
d_gene: NA
j_gene: TRBJ2-1
CDR3aa: CASSSLGGPYNEQFF
CDR3nt: TGTGCCAGCAGCTCACTCGGGGGACCCTACAATGAGCAGTTCTTC

abundance: few
len: 14
v_gene: TRBV19
d_gene: NA
j_gene: TRBJ1-2
CDR3aa: CASKAVQGNYGYTF
CDR3nt: TGTGCCAGTAAGGCGGTTCAGGGGAACTATGGCTACACCTTC

abundance: few
len: 12
v_gene: TRBV7-9
d_gene: NA
j_gene: TRBJ2-1
CDR3aa: CASSATVNEQFF
CDR3nt: TGTGCCAGCAGCGCGACCGTAAATGAGCAGTTCTTC

abundance: few
len: 11
v_gene: TRBV28
d_gene: NA
j_gene: TRBJ1-6
CDR3aa: CASQGNSPLHF
CDR3nt: TGTGCCAGCCAGGGCAATTCACCCCTCCACTTT

abundance: NA
len: 15
v_gene: TRBV7-9
d_gene: NA
j_gene: TRBJ2-2
CDR3aa: CASSFLQGNTGELFF
CDR3nt: TGTGCCAGCAGCTTCCTACAGGGGAACACCGGGGAGCTGTTTTTT

abundance: few
len: 14
v_gene: TRBV5-6
d_gene: TRBD2
j_gene: TRBJ2-5
CDR3aa: CASSFRPTREAQYF
CDR3nt: TGTGCCAGCAGCTTCAGGCCTACCCGGGAGGCCCAGTACTTC

abundance: NA
len: 16
v_gene: TRBV5-1
d_gene: TRBD1
j_gene: TRBJ2-1
CDR3aa: CASSSTGQSSYNEQFF
CDR3nt: TGCGCCAGCAGCTCCACGGGACAGAGCTCCTACAATGAGCAGTTCTTC

abundance: few
len: 16
v_gene: TRBV6-5
d_gene: NA
j_gene: TRBJ2-7
CDR3aa: CASSYYLGPGSYEQYF
CDR3nt: TGTGCCAGCAGTTACTATCTGGGCCCTGGCTCCTACGAGCAGTACTTC

abundance: NA
len: 15
v_gene: TRBV7-7
d_gene: TRBD2
j_gene: TRBJ2-2
CDR3aa: CASRLTSGDTGELFF
CDR3nt: TGTGCCAGCAGGCTGACTAGCGGGGACACCGGGGAGCTGTTTTTT

abundance: few
len: 14
v_gene: TRBV30
d_gene: NA
j_gene: TRBJ1-5
CDR3aa: CAWSVIGGNQPQHF
CDR3nt: TGTGCCTGGAGTGTAATAGGGGGCAATCAGCCCCAGCATTTT

abundance: NA
len: 12
v_gene: TRBV11-2
d_gene: NA
j_gene: TRBJ2-5
CDR3aa: CASSLDLRIQYF
CDR3nt: TGTGCCAGCAGCTTAGATCTGCGGATCCAGTACTTC

abundance: NA
len: 13
v_gene: TRBV29-1
d_gene: NA
j_gene: TRBJ2-7
CDR3aa: CSGGPGPGYEQYF
CDR3nt: TGCAGCGGCGGCCCGGGACCGGGCTACGAGCAGTACTTC